The clone carrying this T cell receptor (beta chain) was recorded once. Clones were read by immunoSEQ multiplex PCR, and TCRdb kept only the in-frame ones, dropping some. The sample records some 300,000 clones, roughly 90% being singletons. J lost 3 bases, V lost 5 bases, and 2 bases had no gene match. The CDR3 length is 13 residues. Germline CDR1 SGHTA, CDR2 FQGTGA. This sample is drawn from a study of blood T cell repertoires in COVID-19. Study overall: The study drew acute and convalescent COVID-19 samples from the United States, Italy and Spain. In each case, the material was cDNA or gDNA derived from T cells, B-cell-depleted T cells, or PBMCs.

The receptor was isolated from a woman between 40 and 50 years old with COVID-19, enrolled during active disease. The chain has TRBV7-3 and TRBJ1-2; 8 bases align to TRBD1. Sequencing was done on a sample of peripheral blood. CDR3 residues: CASSPDRDYGYTF. Here the CDR3 DNA reads TGTGCCAGCAGCCCGGACAGGGACTATGGCTACACCTTC.